What follows are 10 T cell receptor beta chains derived from one specimen sequenced in a study of blood T cell repertoires in COVID-19. Here immunoSEQ multiplex PCR was the method, and the copy in TCRdb shows in-frame clones only, minus some. The sample holds fewer than 250,000 clones, nearly 90% seen once. The sample taken for sequencing was PBMCs or T cells enriched from blood (not recorded which). These receptors originate from a man aged 25-45 years who had been exposed to COVID-19.

This clone showed up just once. The V and J genes are TRBV19 and TRBJ2-1; TRBD1 aligns across 9 bases. The CDR3 runs to 13 residues. Germline values: CDR1 LNHDA, CDR2 SQIVND (reference sequence). Trimming cost V 8 bases and J 9 bases; bases outside gene matches: 8. CDR3: CASLVTGGGEQFF. In nucleotides, the CDR3 is TGTGCCAGTCTTGTGACAGGGGGTGGTGAGCAGTTCTTC.

The J gene is TRBJ2-5, the V gene TRBV5-1; 8 nucleotides agree with TRBD1. The CDR3 totals 15 residues. Trimming cost V 5 bases and J 3 bases; bases outside gene matches: 9. From germline, CDR1 is SGHRS and CDR2 YFSETQ. CDR3 sequence (DNA): TGCGCCAGCAGTTTCCAGACAGGGGCTGAAGAGACCCAGTACTTC. Translation gives CASSFQTGAEETQYF.

The count of this clone is one. The V and J genes are TRBV19 and TRBJ1-6; 7 nucleotides align to TRBD1. The CDR3 loop spans 15 amino acids. Germline V CDR1 and CDR2: LNHDA, SQIVND (reference sequence). Unmatched junction bases numbered 8, after V lost 6 bases and J lost 6 bases. The CDR3 coding sequence is TGTGCCAGTAGGCAAGATTACAGGGGTAATTCACCCCTCCACTTT. Its translation: CASRQDYRGNSPLHF.

This chain joins TRBV7-9 and TRBJ2-3; D perhaps matches TRBD1 (6 bases). Germline CDR1 SEHNR, CDR2 FQNEAQ (reference sequence). CDR3 size: 12 residues. With 10 bases removed from V and 1 base from J, the gap between germline ends came to 9 bases. The CDR3 DNA reads TGTGCCACCAGGACAGGCACAGATACGCAGTATTTT. It is translated as CATRTGTDTQYF.

The rearrangement uses TRBV19 and TRBJ1-5; 7 bases are a match to TRBD1. The CDR3 spans 18 residues. V was pared by 10 bases and J by 0 bases, with 18 bases of the junction left unmatched. Germline values: CDR1 LNHDA, CDR2 SQIVND (reference sequence). CDR3 sequence: CATKSTGIGKSSNQPQHF. CDR3 nucleotide sequence: TGTGCCACCAAATCGACAGGGATAGGAAAGAGTAGCAATCAGCCCCAGCATTTT.

This clone has a single count. The chain joins TRBV5-1 to TRBJ2-2, with D uncertain. V was pared by 1 base and J by 3 bases, with 4 bases between. The V gene's germline CDR1 is SGHRS and CDR2 YFSETQ. There are 13 residues in the CDR3. The CDR3 DNA reads as TGCGCCAGCAGCTTGACAGACACCGGGGAGCTGTTTTTT. The encoded protein is CASSLTDTGELFF.

The chain carries TRBV29-1 and TRBJ1-1, with 11 bases that match TRBD1. There are 15 residues in the CDR3. V was pared by 2 bases and J by 4 bases, with 6 bases of the junction left unmatched. Germline loops: CDR1 SQVTM, CDR2 ANQGSEA. CDR3 sequence (DNA): TGCAGCGTTGAACGGACAGGGGGCATTGCCACTGAAGCTTTCTTT. It yields the protein CSVERTGGIATEAFF.

The rearrangement uses TRBV6-5 and TRBJ1-5, with 10 nucleotides matching TRBD1. The length of the CDR3 is 14 residues. V was clipped by 9 bases and J by 9 bases; unmatched bases: 11. CDR1 is MNHEY, CDR2 SVGAGI, per germline. The CDR3 reads CASWTGGHRRPQHF. CDR3 in DNA: TGTGCCAGTTGGACAGGGGGGCATAGAAGGCCCCAGCATTTT.

This clone appeared once. V and J are TRBV7-2 and TRBJ1-2; D gene uncertain. The germline V gene encodes CDR1 SGHTA and CDR2 FQGNSA. V was clipped by 4 bases and J by 0 bases, with 9 bases between them. The CDR3 runs to 14 residues. The CDR3 spells CASSSQKANYGYTF. For the CDR3, the DNA is TGTGCCAGCAGCTCTCAGAAAGCTAACTATGGCTACACCTTC.

This clone was counted only a few times. The chain is built from TRBV9 and TRBJ2-3; the match to TRBD2 covers 8 bases. The CDR3 loop spans 17 amino acids. The junction had 11 bases not matched to a gene; V was cut back by 3 bases and J by 2 bases. Germline V gene lookup returns CDR1 SGDLS and CDR2 YYNGEE. CDR3 residues: CASSGAGVGGPTDTQYF. The CDR3 nucleotides are TGTGCCAGCAGCGGAGCGGGGGTGGGGGGGCCCACAGATACGCAGTATTTT.